What follows are 30 T cell receptor beta chains derived from one specimen sequenced in a study of blood T cell repertoires in COVID-19. Some clones are missing from TCRdb's copy, which holds only in-frame ones; the method was immunoSEQ multiplex PCR. The sample yields about 230,000 clones, approximately 82% seen once. The specimen sequenced was peripheral blood. The receptors shown here come from a woman in her 70s with active or convalescent COVID-19.

The chain carries TRBV28 and TRBJ2-7; 11 bases are a match to TRBD2. Germline V lookup: CDR1 MDHEN, CDR2 SYDVKM. The CDR3 sequence is 20 residues long. V gave up 4 bases and J gave up 2 bases; unmatched junction bases: 19. CDR3 loop: CASSSPHPGLAEGGTYEQYF. In DNA form, the CDR3 reads TGTGCCAGCAGTTCGCCCCATCCGGGACTAGCGGAAGGTGGTACCTACGAGCAGTACTTC.

In this sample, this clone turned up once. The V and J genes are TRBV6-5 and TRBJ1-1; no firm D call. The CDR3 totals 13 residues. V lost 5 bases to trimming and J lost 3 bases, with 10 bases between them. Germline V lookup: CDR1 MNHEY, CDR2 SVGAGI. CDR3 DNA sequence: TGTGCCAGCAGTCCCCTCCACTACACTGAAGCTTTCTTT. Protein sequence: CASSPLHYTEAFF.

At least ten counts were recorded for this clone. This chain links TRBV15 with TRBJ2-7, with a weak D call TRBD2 (6 bases). The CDR3 is made up of 13 amino acids. Trimming stripped 8 bases from V and 6 bases from J, with 17 bases between. Germline values: CDR1 LNHNV, CDR2 YYDKDF (reference sequence). CDR3: CATQRAGKSEQYF. Here the CDR3 DNA reads TGTGCCACCCAAAGGGCGGGAAAAAGCGAGCAGTACTTC. Looking up the rest from reference TRBV15 and TRBJ2-7 gives the full variable domain: DAMVIQNPRYQVTQFGKPVTLSCSQTLNHNVMYWYQQKSSQAPKLLFHYYDKDFNNEADTPDNFQSRRPNTSFCFLDIRSPGLGDTAMYLCATQRAGKSEQYFGPGTRLTVT.

The chain joins TRBV18 to TRBJ1-1; D perhaps matches TRBD1 (5 bases). Trimming shortened V by 0 bases and J by 8 bases, and 16 bases separated the two germline ends. The CDR3 consists of 15 residues. Germline lookup yields CDR1 KGHSH and CDR2 LQKENI. CDR3 sequence reads: CASSPPGGDSHEAFF. The CDR3 DNA reads TGTGCCAGCTCACCACCGGGCGGCGACAGCCACGAAGCTTTCTTT.

The CDR3 DNA reads as TGTGCCAGCAGCTACTCCGGGACTAGCGGGGGGGATGAGCAGTTCTTC. Translation gives CASSYSGTSGGDEQFF. This chain links TRBV5-6 with TRBJ2-1; 16 nucleotides line up with TRBD2. CDR1 SGHDT and CDR2 YYEEEE come from the germline V gene. The CDR3 runs 16 residues. The ends lost 3 bases at V and 8 bases at J; junction bases unmatched: 5.

V is TRBV15 and J is TRBJ1-2; D call uncertain. Germline CDR1 is LNHNV and CDR2 is YYDKDF (reference sequence). V lost 2 bases, J lost 4 bases, and 11 bases lay in between. The length of the CDR3 is 14 residues. The CDR3 is CATSRKQFSYGYTF. The DNA of the CDR3 is TGTGCCACCAGCAGAAAACAGTTCTCCTATGGCTACACCTTC.

V and J are TRBV3-1 (or the pseudogene TRBV3-2) and TRBJ2-7, with D maybe TRBD2 (5 bases). The length of the CDR3 is 15 residues. Germline V gene sequence: CDR1 LGHDT, CDR2 YNNKEL (reference sequence). V was shortened by 0 bases and J by 5 bases, with 14 bases between the two germline ends. The CDR3 protein is CASSQDASGGHEQYF. CDR3 DNA sequence: TGTGCCAGCAGCCAAGATGCCAGCGGAGGCCACGAGCAGTACTTC.

J is TRBJ2-1 and V is TRBV19; the D gene is possibly TRBD1 (5 bases). The CDR3 is 15 amino acids. CDR1 and CDR2 from the germline V gene are LNHDA and SQIVND (reference sequence). V gave up 8 bases and J gave up 6 bases, with 20 bases separating them. CDR3 protein: CASVRLGARLNEQFF. The CDR3 DNA is TGTGCCAGTGTCCGTCTAGGGGCGCGACTCAATGAGCAGTTCTTC.

The chain joins TRBV3-1 (or the pseudogene TRBV3-2) to TRBJ2-2, with 10 bases matching TRBD2. The CDR3 sequence is 16 residues long. Germline V gives CDR1 LGHDT, CDR2 YNNKEL (reference sequence). Trimming took 2 bases from V and 7 from J; bases not matched to a gene: 7. The DNA of the CDR3 is TGTGCCAGCAGCCAAATGCTAGCGGGAGCCGGCGGGGAGCTGTTTTTT. Its translation: CASSQMLAGAGGELFF.

The gene calls are TRBV28 and TRBJ1-5; D call uncertain. The CDR3 has 16 residues. V lost 4 bases and J 0 bases, leaving 13 bases between the germline ends. The germline gives CDR1 MDHEN, CDR2 SYDVKM. The DNA for the CDR3 is TGTGCCAGCAGTTATTTGAGAGGTTATAGCAATCAGCCCCAGCATTTT. Translated: CASSYLRGYSNQPQHF.

The rearrangement uses TRBV7-9 and TRBJ1-4; D remains unclear. CDR3 length: 14 amino acids. Germline V CDR1 and CDR2: SEHNR, FQNEAQ (reference sequence). With 3 bases removed from V and 2 bases from J, the gap between germline ends came to 7 bases. The CDR3 loop is CASSLRATNEKLFF. The CDR3 coding sequence is TGTGCCAGCAGCTTGAGGGCCACTAATGAAAAACTGTTTTTT.

This chain joins TRBV7-2 and TRBJ2-7, with TRBD1 identical over 8 bases. Germline V lookup: CDR1 SGHTA, CDR2 FQGNSA. V dropped 1 base and J dropped 8; count of bases not matched to a gene: 10. The CDR3 length is 15 residues. CDR3 coding DNA: TGTGCCAGCAGCTTAGTGCAGGCACAGGGGGTGAAGCAGTACTTC. Protein product: CASSLVQAQGVKQYF.

This chain joins TRBV12-2 and TRBJ1-5; TRBD1, as called in the table, went unchecked against the DNA. TRBV12-2 is described as a pseudogene. The CDR3 sequence is 14 residues long. Here the CDR3 reads CASPMGQLNQPQHF. CDR3 DNA: TGTGCAAGTCCCATGGGGCAGTTGAATCAGCCCCAGCATTTT.

This chain links TRBV21-1 with TRBJ2-1; TRBD2, the D gene given by the table, was not confirmed from the DNA. TRBV21-1 constitutes a pseudogene. The CDR3 is made up of 16 amino acids. The CDR3 protein is CASSMDRGAKSNEQFF. The CDR3 DNA reads TGTGCCAGCAGCATGGACCGGGGGGCTAAAAGCAATGAGCAGTTCTTC.

This clone occurred a few times. The V gene is TRBV5-1, the J gene TRBJ2-3; TRBD2 aligns across 8 bases. This CDR3 has 15 amino acids. Germline values: CDR1 SGHRS, CDR2 YFSETQ. The V and J ends lost 2 bases and 0 bases, in that order; junction bases with no gene match: 2. The CDR3 loop is CASSFLAGSTDTQYF. DNA of the CDR3: TGCGCCAGCAGCTTTTTAGCGGGAAGCACAGATACGCAGTATTTT.

As DNA, the CDR3 is TGTGCCAGCAGCTTAGGGTCGCGGACTAGACGGGCCGAGCAGTACTTC. Residues: CASSLGSRTRRAEQYF. V usage is TRBV7-9 and J usage is TRBJ2-7; TRBD2 matches at 7 bases. Trimming at V came to 1 base and at J to 6 bases, leaving 12 bases not matched to a gene. This CDR3 has 16 residues. In germline, CDR1 is SEHNR, CDR2 FQNEAQ (reference sequence). Full variable domain (missing parts from reference TRBV7-9 and TRBJ2-7): DTGVSQNPRHKITKRGQNVTFRCDPISEHNRLYWYRQTLGQGPEFLTYFQNEAQLEKSRLLSDRFSAERPKGSFSTLEIQRTEQGDSAMYLCASSLGSRTRRAEQYFGPGTRLTVT.

This clone was seen more than once but under ten times. The rearrangement joins TRBV7-2 to TRBJ1-5, with D possibly matching TRBD1 (5 bases). The ends were cut back, 2 bases at V and 5 bases at J, with 10 bases in the middle. The germline V gene encodes CDR1 SGHTA and CDR2 FQGNSA. This CDR3 comprises 14 residues. This CDR3 is CASSLPGRYQPQHF. The CDR3 DNA reads as TGTGCCAGCAGCTTACCAGGGCGGTATCAGCCCCAGCATTTT.

This chain links TRBV10-2 with TRBJ2-7; tentative D call: TRBD1 (6 bases). The germline V and J ends were trimmed by 6 bases and 7 bases, with 16 bases remaining between them. The germline gives CDR1 WSHSY, CDR2 SAAADI. This CDR3 has 13 amino acids. The CDR3 is CASSLTGLEEQYF. CDR3 nucleotides: TGCGCCAGCAGCCTTACAGGGTTGGAAGAGCAGTACTTC.

This chain links TRBV20-1 with TRBJ1-1, with D possibly TRBD1 on 5 matching bases. Germline V gives CDR1 DFQATT, CDR2 SNEGSKA (reference sequence). V lost 3 bases and J 1 base, leaving 9 bases between the germline ends. This CDR3 region has 13 residues. CDR3 in amino acids: CSASWGRNTEAFF. The CDR3 DNA follows: TGCAGTGCTAGTTGGGGCCGGAACACTGAAGCTTTCTTT.

The J gene is TRBJ2-3, the V gene TRBV27; TRBD2 matches 11 bases. J was trimmed by 3 bases and V by 5 bases; bases with no gene match: 10. Germline CDR1 is MNHEY and CDR2 is SMNVEV (reference sequence). CDR3 length: 17 amino acids. CDR3 bases: TGTGCCAGCAGTCCCCATTCTAGCGGGAGGTGGACAGATACGCAGTATTTT. The encoded protein is CASSPHSSGRWTDTQYF.

The chain is built from TRBV2 and TRBJ2-3; 13 bases agree with TRBD2. With V trimmed by 8 bases and J by 3 bases, 2 bases remained unmatched. Germline V gene sequence: CDR1 SNHLY, CDR2 FYNNEI. The CDR3 consists of 14 residues. The CDR3 reads CASGLAGETDTQYF. The CDR3 nucleotides read TGTGCCAGCGGACTAGCGGGAGAGACAGATACGCAGTATTTT.

The V and J genes are TRBV5-1 and TRBJ1-1; D is uncertain. V lost 2 bases and J 11 bases, leaving 13 bases between the germline ends. This CDR3 has 12 amino acids. Germline CDR1 is SGHRS and CDR2 is YFSETQ. The CDR3, as DNA: TGCGCCAGCAGCTTTTCCGGGAGGTTTGCTTTCTTT. The encoded protein is CASSFSGRFAFF. Variable domain in full (rest from reference TRBV5-1 and TRBJ1-1): KAGVTQTPRYLIKTRGQQVTLSCSPISGHRSVSWYQQTPGQGLQFLFEYFSETQRNKGNFPGRFSGRQFSNSRSEMNVSTLELGDSALYLCASSFSGRFAFFGQGTRLTVV.

The J gene is TRBJ1-5, the V gene TRBV28; D might be TRBD1 (5 bases). The CDR3 is made up of 15 amino acids. V dropped 4 bases and J dropped 9 bases, with 19 bases sitting between them. Germline V CDR1 and CDR2: MDHEN, SYDVKM. The CDR3 coding sequence is TGTGCCAGCAGTTACCCCCCCCCGGGGACTAGGCCCCAGCATTTT. Protein product: CASSYPPPGTRPQHF.

The chain joins TRBV7-3 to TRBJ1-2; D unresolved. This CDR3 region has 15 residues. Trimming removed 4 bases from V and 5 bases from J, with 17 bases in between. Per the germline V gene, CDR1 is SGHTA and CDR2 is FQGTGA. CDR3 in amino acids: CASSSWTPGSYGYTF. The DNA for the CDR3 is TGTGCCAGCAGCTCCTGGACCCCGGGATCTTATGGCTACACCTTC.

V is TRBV15 and J is TRBJ1-3; maybe TRBD1 (6 bases). V was pared by 8 bases and J by 0 bases, with 8 bases between. The germline CDR1 and CDR2 sequences are LNHNV and YYDKDF (reference sequence). This CDR3 has 13 amino acids. CDR3: CATGTISGNTIYF. CDR3 nucleotide sequence: TGTGCCACCGGGACAATCTCTGGAAACACCATATATTTT. Looking up the rest from reference TRBV15 and TRBJ1-3 gives the full variable domain: DAMVIQNPRYQVTQFGKPVTLSCSQTLNHNVMYWYQQKSSQAPKLLFHYYDKDFNNEADTPDNFQSRRPNTSFCFLDIRSPGLGDTAMYLCATGTISGNTIYFGEGSWLTVV.

The chain couples TRBV5-4 to TRBJ2-1; the match to TRBD2 covers 11 bases. CDR1 is SGHNT, CDR2 YYREEE, per germline (reference sequence). The CDR3 runs to 16 residues. The J segment lost 5 bases and the V segment lost 9 bases, leaving 13 bases of the junction unmatched. CDR3: CAIPGMTSGTHNEQFF. CDR3 nucleotide sequence: TGTGCCATCCCCGGGATGACTAGCGGGACCCACAATGAGCAGTTCTTC.

Concerning this clone: Other DNA sequences in this sample translate to the same CDR3. CDR3: CASSSSTDTQYF. CDR3 coding DNA: TGTGCCAGCAGTTCGAGCACAGATACGCAGTATTTT. V and J are TRBV12-3 or TRBV12-4 and TRBJ2-3; D is uncertain. The V and J ends lost 4 bases and 0 bases respectively, with 2 bases between them. The CDR3 is made up of 12 amino acids.

V is TRBV7-9 and J is TRBJ1-1, with 8 bases that match TRBD1. The CDR3 has 12 amino acids. Germline assignment: CDR1 SEHNR and CDR2 FQNEAQ (reference sequence). The V and J ends lost 1 base and 8 bases, in that order; junction bases with no gene match: 0. The CDR3, as DNA: TGTGCCAGCAGCTTAGGGACAGGGGAAGCTTTCTTT. This encodes CASSLGTGEAFF.

The chain carries TRBV3-1 (or the pseudogene TRBV3-2) and TRBJ2-7; D is perhaps TRBD2 (6 bases). V was trimmed by 0 bases and J by 5 bases, leaving 14 bases between them. Germline V gene data show CDR1 as LGHDT and CDR2 as YNNKEL (reference sequence). This CDR3 region has 15 residues. Here the CDR3 DNA reads TGTGCCAGCAGCCAAGAGGGGCGGTGGGGGGACGAGCAGTACTTC. It translates to CASSQEGRWGDEQYF.

V gene TRBV5-1 combines with J gene TRBJ2-2, with 7 bases fitting TRBD1. The V gene end was trimmed by 2 bases and the J gene end by 6 bases; junction bases not matched to a gene: 7. The CDR3 contains 15 residues. Per the germline V gene, CDR1 is SGHRS and CDR2 is YFSETQ. CDR3 sequence (DNA): TGCGCCAGCAGCTTATCACAGGGGATTCCCGGGGAGCTGTTTTTT. This gives the protein CASSLSQGIPGELFF.